This entry describes one T cell receptor (beta chain). Antigen unknown. This sample stems from a study of cytomegalovirus exposure and HLA in healthy donors. Whole-study context: HLA-typed donors were the source of approximately 88 million unique TCRs held in an early data release.

Primers included in the PCR were 60 Vbeta and 13 Jbeta primers. Clones were read by immunoSEQ multiplex PCR, and TCRdb kept only the in-frame ones, dropping some. This table holds more than 100,000 clones. Whole-study results and caveats: A later analysis linked a missense DCLRE1C variant to TCR beta V- and J-gene trimming.

The CDR3 contains 16 residues. The junction had 12 bases not matched to a gene; V was cut back by 4 bases and J by 5 bases. Germline V gene lookup returns CDR1 SGHRS and CDR2 YFSETQ. Material for sequencing was PBMCs. This TCR was recovered from a middle-aged woman in good health and CMV-seronegative. This rearrangement joins TRBV5-1 to TRBJ1-1, with TRBD1 identical over 9 bases. CDR3 DNA sequence: TGCGCCAGCAGCCCGGACAGGGGAACCCTGGGGACTGAAGCTTTCTTT. Protein product: CASSPDRGTLGTEAFF.